The 28 T cell receptor beta chains presented below share a single source sample, sequenced in a study of immune cell composition in non-small cell lung cancer. The protocol was immunoSEQ multiplex PCR, while the TCRdb copy is restricted to in-frame clones and leaves out a portion. The sample has around 990 clones, 80% seen once; the top ten hold roughly 11%. Sequencing used lung tumor tissue. These receptors were taken from a human donor with non-small cell lung cancer.

This clone was detected a few times. This sequence joins TRBV6-1 and TRBJ2-7; no firm D call. Trimming removed 1 base from V and 3 bases from J, with 7 bases in between. The CDR3 contains 13 residues. Germline lookup yields CDR1 MNHNS and CDR2 SASEGT. The CDR3 loop reads CASSEGRSYEQYF. The CDR3, as DNA: TGTGCCAGCAGTGAAGGACGTAGCTACGAGCAGTACTTC.

This clone was seen just once. The genes are TRBV5-8 and TRBJ1-2; 8 bases fit TRBD1. Germline lookup yields CDR1 SGHTS and CDR2 YDEGEE. This CDR3 comprises 15 residues. The junction had 12 bases not matched to a gene; V was cut back by 4 bases and J by 7 bases. CDR3 nucleotides: TGTGCCAGCAGCCCCTGGGGACAGGAGGTGTCTGGCTACACCTTC. Its translation is CASSPWGQEVSGYTF.

This clone showed up just a few times. V and J are TRBV2 and TRBJ1-1; D remains ambiguous. The CDR3 totals 17 residues. Germline CDR1 reads SNHLY; CDR2 reads FYNNEI. The ends were cut back, 4 bases at V and 0 bases at J, with 18 bases in the middle. The DNA for the CDR3 is TGTGCCAGCAGTGGTAATGTAAAAATCGTCATGAACACTGAAGCTTTCTTT. Translated, it gives CASSGNVKIVMNTEAFF.

This clone was counted a single time. This sequence joins TRBV6-5 and TRBJ2-2; possibly TRBD2 for D (6 bases). Germline CDR1 is MNHEY and CDR2 is SVGAGI. The V gene lost 7 bases and the J gene lost 0 bases, with 12 bases spanning the gap. This CDR3 is built from 15 residues. The CDR3 coding sequence is TGTGCCAGCAATAGTTGGGGGGCGAACACCGGGGAGCTGTTTTTT. This translates into CASNSWGANTGELFF.

The sample holds one count of this clone. V and J are TRBV6-4 and TRBJ1-2, with 7 nucleotides matching TRBD1. This CDR3 is built from 11 residues. Germline V gives CDR1 MRHNA, CDR2 SNTAGT. Trimming removed 7 bases from V and 6 bases from J; junction bases left unmatched: 2. CDR3 loop: CASKGANGYTF. The CDR3 DNA reads TGTGCCAGCAAGGGGGCGAATGGCTACACCTTC.

This clone came up a few times. The chain is built from TRBV11-2 and TRBJ2-7; D unresolved. The CDR3 runs to 15 residues. V dropped 0 bases and J dropped 0 bases, with 9 bases sitting between them. The germline gives CDR1 SGHAT, CDR2 FQNNGV. DNA for the CDR3: TGTGCCAGCAGCTTAGAGAGAGCGAGCTCCTACGAGCAGTACTTC. This sequence encodes CASSLERASSYEQYF. Together with reference TRBV11-2 and TRBJ2-7, the CDR3 gives the full variable domain: EAGVAQSPRYKIIEKRQSVAFWCNPISGHATLYWYQQILGQGPKLLIQFQNNGVVDDSQLPKDRFSAERLKGVDSTLKIQPAKLEDSAVYLCASSLERASSYEQYFGPGTRLTVT.

The chain joins TRBV5-4 to TRBJ2-2; 7 positions agree with TRBD2. From germline, CDR1 is SGHNT and CDR2 YYREEE (reference sequence). The CDR3 has 16 amino acids. V shed 0 bases, J shed 5 bases, and the junction held 7 bases outside the gene matches. The CDR3 region is CASSLVAGTKTGELFF. The CDR3 DNA reads as TGTGCCAGCAGCTTGGTAGCAGGGACTAAAACCGGGGAGCTGTTTTTT.

The chain is built from TRBV16 and TRBJ1-1, with 10 bases lining up with TRBD1. J lost 1 base, V lost 4 bases, and 9 bases had no gene match. Germline CDR1 reads KGHSY; CDR2 reads FQNENV. The CDR3 length is 17 residues. CDR3 residues: CASSRGTGEYRNTEAFF. The CDR3 coding sequence is TGTGCCAGCAGCCGGGGGACAGGGGAATATAGGAACACTGAAGCTTTCTTT.

The chain carries TRBV5-1 and TRBJ2-5, with TRBD2 as a possible D gene (5 bases). V lost 0 bases, J lost 5 bases, and 11 bases lay in between. The length of the CDR3 is 14 residues. Germline V gene lookup returns CDR1 SGHRS and CDR2 YFSETQ. The CDR3 protein is CASSLVASFETQYF. The CDR3 DNA follows: TGCGCCAGCAGCTTGGTTGCTAGCTTTGAGACCCAGTACTTC.

A single count supports this clone. The CDR3 spells CASSFGVGYTEAFF. In DNA form, the CDR3 reads TGTGCCAGCAGCTTCGGGGTCGGGTACACTGAAGCTTTCTTT. This rearrangement joins TRBV7-9 to TRBJ1-1; D call uncertain. Germline values: CDR1 SEHNR, CDR2 FQNEAQ (reference sequence). Trimming shortened V by 3 bases and J by 3 bases, and 11 bases separated the two germline ends. This CDR3 is 14 amino acids long.

This clone was seen a few times. The chain recombines TRBV7-2 with TRBJ1-4, with no clear D. The CDR3 totals 12 residues. With 5 bases removed from V and 7 bases from J, the gap between germline ends came to 8 bases. Germline lookup yields CDR1 SGHTA and CDR2 FQGNSA. The CDR3 nucleotides are TGTGCCAGCAGCGGAGCGAGTGAAAAACTGTTTTTT. It codes for CASSGASEKLFF. Supplemented by reference TRBV7-2 and TRBJ1-4, the full variable domain reads GAGVSQSPSNKVTEKGKDVELRCDPISGHTALYWYRQSLGQGLEFLIYFQGNSAPDKSGLPSDRFSAERTGGSVSTLTIQRTQQEDSAVYLCASSGASEKLFFGSGTQLSVL.

The chain joins TRBV7-2 to TRBJ2-1, with D hard to call. V was clipped by 5 bases and J by 9 bases, with 14 bases between them. The CDR3 is made up of 13 amino acids. Germline values: CDR1 SGHTA, CDR2 FQGNSA. The CDR3 loop reads CASSIYASSEQFF. The CDR3 DNA follows: TGTGCCAGCAGCATATACGCGTCCAGTGAGCAGTTCTTC.

This clone occurred a few times. The chain employs TRBV7-2 and TRBJ1-6; 9 bases are shared with TRBD1. Trimming cost V 5 bases and J 6 bases; bases outside gene matches: 5. The CDR3 spans 15 residues. Germline values: CDR1 SGHTA, CDR2 FQGNSA. The DNA for the CDR3 is TGTGCCAGCAGCACCCGGACAGGGGCTAATTCACCCCTCCACTTT. Its protein is CASSTRTGANSPLHF.

By sample fraction, this clone is large. V usage is TRBV6-1 and J usage is TRBJ1-2; 7 nucleotides line up with TRBD1. The CDR3 sequence is 16 residues long. CDR1 and CDR2 (germline): MNHNS, SASEGT. The V and J ends lost 2 bases and 8 bases, in that order; junction bases with no gene match: 14. The CDR3 is CASSESFVQDRPGYTF. The CDR3 DNA is TGTGCCAGCAGTGAATCCTTCGTTCAGGACAGGCCGGGCTACACCTTC.

The chain carries TRBV18 and TRBJ2-7, with 8 positions matching TRBD1. CDR1 is KGHSH and CDR2 is LQKENI in the germline V gene. V was pared by 0 bases and J by 2 bases, with 3 bases of the junction left unmatched. CDR3 size: 15 residues. Here the CDR3 reads CASSPPLDRAYEQYF. The DNA of the CDR3 is TGTGCCAGCTCACCACCGCTGGACAGGGCCTACGAGCAGTACTTC.

The chain uses TRBV10-2 and TRBJ2-7; D is uncertain. The germline V gene has CDR1 WSHSY and CDR2 SAAADI. The CDR3 has 14 residues. V lost 8 bases to trimming and J lost 6 bases, with 20 bases between them. Here the CDR3 reads CASRAIMGKREQYF. The CDR3 nucleotides are TGCGCCAGCCGTGCCATTATGGGTAAACGCGAGCAGTACTTC.

The chain combines TRBV12-5 with TRBJ1-6; D call uncertain. V lost 1 base and J 10 bases, leaving 8 bases between the germline ends. CDR1 LGHNT and CDR2 FRNRAP come from the germline V gene. The CDR3 contains 13 residues. The CDR3 nucleotides read TGTGCTAGTGGTTTGGGACCCGCGTCACCCCTCCACTTT. Protein sequence: CASGLGPASPLHF. The entire variable domain, with the rest obtained from reference TRBV12-5 and TRBJ1-6, is as follows: DARVTQTPRHKVTEMGQEVTMRCQPILGHNTVFWYRQTMMQGLELLAYFRNRAPLDDSGMPKDRFSAEMPDATLATLKIQPSEPRDSAVYFCASGLGPASPLHFGNGTRLTVT.

The V gene is TRBV6-6, the J gene TRBJ2-2, with D possibly being TRBD1 (6 bases). Trimming removed 0 bases at V and 6 bases at J, with 11 bases between. Germline V gives CDR1 MNHNY, CDR2 SVGAGI (reference sequence). The CDR3 consists of 15 residues. CDR3 sequence: CASSYSAQGPGELFF. The CDR3 DNA sequence: TGTGCCAGCAGTTACTCGGCACAGGGCCCCGGGGAGCTGTTTTTT.

The rearrangement joins TRBV28 to TRBJ1-2; D may be TRBD1 (5 bases). The CDR3 is 17 amino acids. The V end was cut by 2 bases, the J end by 4 bases, with 20 bases between. Germline loops: CDR1 MDHEN, CDR2 SYDVKM. The CDR3 DNA follows: TGTGCCAGCAGTTTAGCACCCCAACTGACAGTGGTCTATGGCTACACCTTC. Translation gives CASSLAPQLTVVYGYTF.

The chain couples TRBV5-1 to TRBJ1-5; D call uncertain. The CDR3 runs 15 residues. Germline V gives CDR1 SGHRS, CDR2 YFSETQ. V was shortened by 0 bases and J by 1 base, with 8 bases between the two germline ends. Here the CDR3 DNA reads TGCGCCAGCAGCTTGGACGGCGTAAGCAATCAGCCCCAGCATTTT. This translates into CASSLDGVSNQPQHF.

This chain links TRBV28 with TRBJ2-5, with D possibly matching TRBD2 (6 bases). The germline CDR1 and CDR2 sequences are MDHEN and SYDVKM. The CDR3 is made up of 14 amino acids. Trimming cost V 3 bases and J 7 bases, with 15 bases left between them. The CDR3 spells CASSLFRQGGTQYF. For the CDR3, the DNA is TGTGCCAGCAGTTTGTTTAGGCAGGGAGGGACCCAGTACTTC. The whole variable domain, filled in from reference TRBV28 and TRBJ2-5, reads DVKVTQSSRYLVKRTGEKVFLECVQDMDHENMFWYRQDPGLGLRLIYFSYDVKMKEKGDIPEGYSVSREKKERFSLILESASTNQTSMYLCASSLFRQGGTQYFGPGTRLLVL.

This sequence joins TRBV28 and TRBJ2-3; D may be TRBD2 (6 bases). CDR1 and CDR2 (germline): MDHEN, SYDVKM. There are 14 residues in the CDR3. Trimming took off 7 bases at V and 8 bases at J, with 19 bases between the two ends. The CDR3 DNA sequence: TGTGCCAGCACCTCGGCGGGGCCGCGGGGTACGCAGTATTTT. Protein sequence: CASTSAGPRGTQYF.

The chain recombines TRBV5-6 with TRBJ2-5, with 9 bases aligning to TRBD1. Trimming at V came to 3 bases and at J to 6 bases, leaving 6 bases not matched to a gene. CDR1 SGHDT and CDR2 YYEEEE come from the germline V gene. The CDR3 length is 14 residues. The CDR3 nucleotides are TGTGCCAGCAGCTGGGGACAGGGTGTAAAGACCCAGTACTTC. Translating gives CASSWGQGVKTQYF.

The chain employs TRBV5-8 and TRBJ1-3; the D is unclear. The V end lost 2 bases, the J end lost 0 bases, and 6 bases lay between the germline ends. Germline V gives CDR1 SGHTS, CDR2 YDEGEE. The CDR3 loop spans 14 amino acids. CDR3: CASSFPPSGNTIYF. CDR3 bases: TGTGCCAGCAGCTTTCCCCCCTCTGGAAACACCATATATTTT. The whole variable domain, filled in from reference TRBV5-8 and TRBJ1-3, reads EAGVTQSPTHLIKTRGQQATLRCSPISGHTSVYWYQQALGLGLQFLLWYDEGEERNRGNFPPRFSGRQFPNYSSELNVNALELEDSALYLCASSFPPSGNTIYFGEGSWLTVV.

The chain uses TRBV30 and TRBJ1-1, with D perhaps matching TRBD1 (5 bases). Trimming removed 3 bases at V and 4 bases at J, with 15 bases between. This CDR3 region has 14 residues. Germline values: CDR1 GTSNPN, CDR2 SVGIG (reference sequence). The CDR3 sequence is CAWRYTGDFTEAFF. CDR3 DNA sequence: TGTGCCTGGAGATATACGGGGGACTTCACTGAAGCTTTCTTT. Variable domain in full (rest from reference TRBV30 and TRBJ1-1): SQTIHQWPATLVQPVGSPLSLECTVEGTSNPNLYWYRQAAGRGLQLLFYSVGIGQISSEVPQNLSASRPQDRQFILSSKKLLLSDSGFYLCAWRYTGDFTEAFFGQGTRLTVV.

In its sample, this clone ranks as large. This sequence joins TRBV2 and TRBJ2-5, with 13 positions matching TRBD2. The germline gives CDR1 SNHLY, CDR2 FYNNEI. V gave up 1 base and J gave up 2 bases; unmatched junction bases: 13. This CDR3 region has 20 residues. CDR3 loop: CASSEEEGGTSGVKQETQYF. Here the CDR3 DNA reads TGTGCCAGCAGTGAAGAAGAGGGCGGGACTAGCGGGGTTAAACAAGAGACCCAGTACTTC.

This clone was seen only once. The chain carries TRBV18 and TRBJ2-3; TRBD1 matches at 8 bases. From germline, CDR1 is KGHSH and CDR2 LQKENI. Germline trimming cut 2 bases from V and 6 bases from J; bases unmatched to any gene: 7. This CDR3 comprises 15 residues. The CDR3 loop is CASSPGTGRWDTQYF. In nucleotides, the CDR3 is TGTGCCAGCTCACCAGGGACAGGAAGGTGGGATACGCAGTATTTT.

The rearrangement uses TRBV25-1 and TRBJ2-2; perhaps TRBD1 as D (5 bases). Trimming shortened V by 6 bases and J by 3 bases, and 11 bases separated the two germline ends. This CDR3 has 14 amino acids. Per germline, CDR1 MGHDK and CDR2 SYGVNS. CDR3 in DNA: TGTGCCAGCAGAGGGGTAATAGACACCGGGGAGCTGTTTTTT. Protein product: CASRGVIDTGELFF. Variable domain in full (rest from reference TRBV25-1 and TRBJ2-2): EADIYQTPRYLVIGTGKKITLECSQTMGHDKMYWYQQDPGMELHLIHYSYGVNSTEKGDLSSESTVSRIRTEHFPLTLESARPSHTSQYLCASRGVIDTGELFFGEGSRLTVL.